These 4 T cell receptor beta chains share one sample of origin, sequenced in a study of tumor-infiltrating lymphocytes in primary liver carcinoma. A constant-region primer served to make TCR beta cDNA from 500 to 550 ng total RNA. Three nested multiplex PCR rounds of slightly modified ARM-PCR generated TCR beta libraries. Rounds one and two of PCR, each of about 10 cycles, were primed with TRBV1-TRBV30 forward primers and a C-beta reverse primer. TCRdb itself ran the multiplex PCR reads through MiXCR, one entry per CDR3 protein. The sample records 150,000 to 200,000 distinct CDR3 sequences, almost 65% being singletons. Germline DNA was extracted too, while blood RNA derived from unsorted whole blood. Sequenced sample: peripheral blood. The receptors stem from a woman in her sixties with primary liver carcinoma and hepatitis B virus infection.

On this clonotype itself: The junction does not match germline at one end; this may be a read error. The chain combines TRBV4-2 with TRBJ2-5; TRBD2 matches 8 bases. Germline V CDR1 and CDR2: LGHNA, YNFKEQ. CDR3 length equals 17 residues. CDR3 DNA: TGTGCCAGCAGTCGGTCGTGGGGGCGGGAGGACCAAGAGACCCAGTGCTTC. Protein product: CASSRSWGREDQETQCF.

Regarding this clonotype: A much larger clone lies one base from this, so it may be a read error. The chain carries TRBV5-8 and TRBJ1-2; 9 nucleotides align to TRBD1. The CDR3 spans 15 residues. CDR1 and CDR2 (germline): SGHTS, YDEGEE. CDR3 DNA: TGTGCCAGCAGCTTGATCACAGGGGGCGACTATGACTACACCTTC. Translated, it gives CASSLITGGDYDYTF.

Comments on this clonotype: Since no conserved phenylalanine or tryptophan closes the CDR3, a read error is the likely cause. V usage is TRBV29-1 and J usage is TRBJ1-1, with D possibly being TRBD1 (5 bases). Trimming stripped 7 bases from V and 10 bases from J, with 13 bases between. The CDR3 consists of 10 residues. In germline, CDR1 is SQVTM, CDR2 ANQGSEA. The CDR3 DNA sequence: TGCAGCGGAGGACACGAGGGAGCTTTCTCT. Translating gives CSGGHEGAFS.

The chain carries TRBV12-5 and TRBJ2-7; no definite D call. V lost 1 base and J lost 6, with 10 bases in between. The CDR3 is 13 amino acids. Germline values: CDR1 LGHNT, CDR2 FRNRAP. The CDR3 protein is CASGLDSLGEQYF. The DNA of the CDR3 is TGTGCTAGTGGTTTGGACTCACTCGGCGAGCAGTACTTC. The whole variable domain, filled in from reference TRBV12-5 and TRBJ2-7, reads DARVTQTPRHKVTEMGQEVTMRCQPILGHNTVFWYRQTMMQGLELLAYFRNRAPLDDSGMPKDRFSAEMPDATLATLKIQPSEPRDSAVYFCASGLDSLGEQYFGPGTRLTVT.